Each of the 25 T cell receptor beta chains below was sequenced from the same sample in a study of T cells in Graves' hyperthyroidism and ophthalmopathy. From RNA transcripts, TCR beta CDR3 regions were amplified. During a first-round RT-PCR of the TCR CDR3, the HTBI primer set was used. TCRdb fed the multiplex PCR reads into MiXCR, producing one record per CDR3 protein. The sample carries about 700,000 distinct CDR3 sequences, 45% recorded once. Sequences were obtained from peripheral blood or thyroid tissue (not recorded which). The receptor source for this set is an adult man with Graves' disease, either hyperthyroidism or ophthalmopathy (not recorded which).

This clonotype was picked up a small number of times. This chain uses TRBV5-1 with TRBJ1-1; the D is unclear. Trimming took off 0 bases at V and 10 bases at J, with 10 bases between the two ends. CDR1 is SGHRS, CDR2 YFSETQ, per germline. This CDR3 spans 12 amino acids. CDR3: CASSLGVNPAFF. DNA for the CDR3: TGCGCCAGCAGCTTGGGGGTCAACCCAGCTTTCTTT.

This clonotype was counted ten times or more. This rearrangement joins TRBV28 to TRBJ1-6; D gene ambiguous. The germline V and J ends were trimmed by 3 bases and 8 bases, with 8 bases remaining between them. The CDR3 length is 13 residues. Germline V gene sequence: CDR1 MDHEN, CDR2 SYDVKM. CDR3 bases: TGTGCCAGCAGTTTCAAGGATGATTCACCCCTCCACTTT. Translation: CASSFKDDSPLHF.

This clonotype was found once. The chain has TRBV19 and TRBJ1-1; TRBD1 matches 7 bases. V lost 4 bases, J lost 4 bases, and 9 bases stayed unmatched. The CDR3 spans 15 residues. Germline assignment: CDR1 LNHDA and CDR2 SQIVND (reference sequence). Here the CDR3 DNA reads TGTGCCAGTAGTACAATCCAGGGGGTTCGCACTGAAGCTTTCTTT. Amino acid sequence: CASSTIQGVRTEAFF.

This clonotype showed up many times. This rearrangement joins TRBV7-6 to TRBJ2-2; the D is unclear. This CDR3 is built from 15 residues. Trimming shortened V by 4 bases and J by 0 bases, and 9 bases separated the two germline ends. The germline V gene encodes CDR1 SGHVS and CDR2 FNYEAQ. CDR3 sequence: CASSSDGTNTGELFF. CDR3 DNA: TGTGCCAGCAGCTCCGACGGAACGAACACCGGGGAGCTGTTTTTT.

This clonotype showed up many times. The chain joins TRBV29-1 to TRBJ1-1; D is unclear. Per germline, CDR1 SQVTM and CDR2 ANQGSEA. The CDR3 runs to 13 residues. V lost 1 base to trimming and J lost 4 bases, with 10 bases between them. Here the CDR3 DNA reads TGCAGCGTTGAAGTTCAGGCGGGCACTGAAGCTTTCTTT. This encodes CSVEVQAGTEAFF.

This chain joins TRBV6-6 and TRBJ1-6, with 8 bases that match TRBD1. This CDR3 spans 15 amino acids. The germline CDR1 and CDR2 sequences are MNHNY and SVGAGI (reference sequence). V was pared by 4 bases and J by 6 bases, with 5 bases of the junction left unmatched. CDR3 bases: TGTGCCAGCAGTTTAGTAACAGGGGGTAATTCACCCCTCCACTTT. Its translation is CASSLVTGGNSPLHF.

The chain is built from TRBV5-1 and TRBJ1-1; D call uncertain. This CDR3 is 15 amino acids long. Germline V gene sequence: CDR1 SGHRS, CDR2 YFSETQ. Trimming removed 0 bases at V and 0 bases at J, with 9 bases between. This CDR3 is CASSLAFGVNTEAFF. As DNA, the CDR3 is TGCGCCAGCAGCTTGGCCTTCGGGGTGAACACTGAAGCTTTCTTT.

To note about this clonotype: A much larger clone is a single base away; this may be a read error. The CDR3 spells CATSDRGQGEQYF. In DNA form, the CDR3 reads TGTGCCACCAGTGACAGGGGGCAAGGCGAGCAGTACTTC. V gene TRBV10-3 combines with J gene TRBJ2-7; TRBD1 aligns across 10 bases. The CDR3 sequence is 13 residues long. Per the germline V gene, CDR1 is ENHRY and CDR2 is SYGVKD.

This clonotype was counted a few times. The chain employs TRBV12-3 or TRBV12-4 and TRBJ1-2; D might be TRBD1 (5 bases). The CDR3 totals 15 residues. The ends were cut back, 2 bases at V and 8 bases at J, with 18 bases in the middle. The DNA of the CDR3 is TGTGCCAGCAGTTTAACCAGCGGGGGAGCCGGCGGCTACACCTTC. Its translation is CASSLTSGGAGGYTF.

This chain uses TRBV6-1 with TRBJ1-5; D not resolved. Trimming took 8 bases from V and 1 from J, leaving 9 bases between them. CDR1 and CDR2 from the germline V gene are MNHNS and SASEGT. The CDR3 extends over 13 amino acids. The CDR3 bases are TGTGCCAGCTTAGTGGGGAGCAATCAGCCCCAGCATTTT. It encodes CASLVGSNQPQHF.

The V gene is TRBV19, the J gene TRBJ1-2; 9 bases align to TRBD1. The CDR3 contains 14 residues. The germline V gene has CDR1 LNHDA and CDR2 SQIVND (reference sequence). Unmatched junction bases numbered 3, after V lost 3 bases and J lost 4 bases. The CDR3 DNA sequence: TGTGCCAGTAGTATTACAGGGGGCGTCTATGGCTACACCTTC. This codes for CASSITGGVYGYTF.

This rearrangement joins TRBV15 to TRBJ1-3, with D possibly TRBD1 on 5 matching bases. The V and J ends lost 2 bases and 4 bases respectively, with 9 bases between them. The germline V gene encodes CDR1 LNHNV and CDR2 YYDKDF (reference sequence). The CDR3 is 14 residues long. CDR3 amino acids: CATSRIGAGNTIYF. The CDR3 DNA reads as TGTGCCACCAGCAGAATTGGGGCGGGAAACACCATATATTTT.

This clonotype was observed at least ten times. CDR3 loop: CASSLQASYEQYF. CDR3 bases: TGTGCCAGCAGCTTACAGGCCTCCTACGAGCAGTACTTC. The V and J genes are TRBV7-8 and TRBJ2-7, with D uncertain. The CDR3 spans 13 residues. Trimming cost V 2 bases and J 0 bases, with 5 bases left between them. From germline, CDR1 is SGHVS and CDR2 FQNEAQ.

A remark on this clonotype: This may stem from a read error, because a much larger clone lies one nucleotide away. The chain links TRBV6-1 to TRBJ2-7; 7 nucleotides line up with TRBD1. The CDR3 has 16 residues. Looked up from germline, CDR1 is MNHNS and CDR2 is SASEGT. J was trimmed by 5 bases and V by 3 bases; bases with no gene match: 13. CDR3 DNA sequence: TGTGCCAGCAGTGAGGGGGACAGTTCCACCTCTAACGAGCAGTACTTC. Its protein is CASSEGDSSTSNEQYF.

The V and J genes are TRBV20-1 and TRBJ2-7, with unresolved D. The V gene's germline CDR1 is DFQATT and CDR2 SNEGSKA (reference sequence). Trimming pared 1 base from V and 3 bases from J, leaving 13 bases between. The CDR3 runs 14 residues. CDR3 nucleotides: TGCAGTGCTAGAGTTGGGTCACAGATCTACGAGCAGTACTTC. It specifies CSARVGSQIYEQYF.

The chain is built from TRBV7-9 and TRBJ1-4, with TRBD1 as a possible D gene (6 bases). Germline V gene lookup returns CDR1 SEHNR and CDR2 FQNEAQ (reference sequence). The CDR3 totals 14 residues. V lost 4 bases to trimming and J lost 7 bases, with 13 bases between them. The CDR3: CASSWPRGGEKLFF. The DNA for the CDR3 is TGTGCCAGCAGCTGGCCCAGGGGCGGTGAAAAACTGTTTTTT. The complete variable domain, with remaining parts taken from reference TRBV7-9 and TRBJ1-4, reads DTGVSQNPRHKITKRGQNVTFRCDPISEHNRLYWYRQTLGQGPEFLTYFQNEAQLEKSRLLSDRFSAERPKGSFSTLEIQRTEQGDSAMYLCASSWPRGGEKLFFGSGTQLSVL.

J is TRBJ1-6 and V is TRBV7-9, with 9 bases matching TRBD1. J was trimmed by 9 bases and V by 5 bases; bases with no gene match: 14. Looked up from germline, CDR1 is SEHNR and CDR2 is FQNEAQ (reference sequence). This CDR3 has 17 residues. CDR3 in DNA: TGTGCCAGCAGCCCAGTCGGGACAGGGCCTCTCGGTTCACCCCTCCACTTT. Protein: CASSPVGTGPLGSPLHF.

The chain combines TRBV2 with TRBJ1-1; D might be TRBD1 (6 bases). Germline V gene lookup returns CDR1 SNHLY and CDR2 FYNNEI. Trimming stripped 6 bases from V and 11 bases from J, with 13 bases between. This CDR3 contains 11 residues. The CDR3: CASRAGESAFF. In DNA, the CDR3 is TGTGCCAGCAGGGCAGGGGAGTCGGCTTTCTTT. Drawing the rest from reference TRBV2 and TRBJ1-1, the complete variable domain is EPEVTQTPSHQVTQMGQEVILRCVPISNHLYFYWYRQILGQKVEFLVSFYNNEISEKSEIFDDQFSVERPDGSNFTLKIRSTKLEDSAMYFCASRAGESAFFGQGTRLTVV.

There are a few counts of this clonotype. The J gene is TRBJ2-7, the V gene TRBV20-1; a weak D match, TRBD1 (6 bases). CDR1 is DFQATT and CDR2 is SNEGSKA in the germline V gene (reference sequence). The CDR3 is made up of 12 amino acids. V dropped 6 bases and J dropped 1 base, with 10 bases sitting between them. The CDR3 nucleotides read TGCAGTGCCCACAGGGAATCCTACGAGCAGTACTTC. Its translation: CSAHRESYEQYF.

Concerning this clonotype: One end of the junction does not line up with germline, which may come from a read error. The chain joins TRBV7-9 to TRBJ2-7, with no clear D. CDR1 SEHNR and CDR2 FQNEAQ come from the germline V gene (reference sequence). This CDR3 is 13 amino acids long. CDR3 DNA sequence: TGTGCCGGCAGCCCGACCAGATCCTACGAGCAGTACTTC. This encodes CAGSPTRSYEQYF.

V usage is TRBV25-1 and J usage is TRBJ1-2, with 7 bases that match TRBD1. The CDR3 covers 14 residues. With V trimmed by 7 bases and J by 3 bases, 8 bases remained unmatched. Germline CDR1 and CDR2: MGHDK and SYGVNS. In nucleotides, the CDR3 is TGTGCCAGCACGAATCACAGGGGTTACTATGGCTACACCTTC. This sequence encodes CASTNHRGYYGYTF.

This clonotype was counted at least ten times. V usage is TRBV12-3 or TRBV12-4 and J usage is TRBJ1-2; 9 bases are shared with TRBD1. V was clipped by 5 bases and J by 8 bases; unmatched bases: 6. This CDR3 has 13 residues. In nucleotides, the CDR3 is TGTGCCAGCAGTCTACAGGGGGCTATCGGCTACACCTTC. Translated, it gives CASSLQGAIGYTF.

The V call is TRBV14, the J call TRBJ1-6, with TRBD1 as a possible D gene (6 bases). CDR3 size: 15 residues. Germline CDR1 reads SGHDN; CDR2 reads FVKESK. Between the trimmed V and J ends, which lost 1 base and 8 bases, there was a span of 12 bases. The CDR3 region is CASSQGGGAYSPLHF. CDR3 nucleotide sequence: TGTGCCAGCAGCCAAGGAGGGGGAGCTTATTCACCCCTCCACTTT.

The chain links TRBV7-9 to TRBJ1-6, with D unclear. Trimming shortened V by 6 bases and J by 6 bases, and 21 bases separated the two germline ends. CDR1 and CDR2 from the germline V gene are SEHNR and FQNEAQ (reference sequence). The CDR3 has 17 residues. Here the CDR3 DNA reads TGTGCCAGCAGTCCCTTTTTGACCCAGACGTTTAATTCACCCCTCCACTTT. Protein: CASSPFLTQTFNSPLHF.

This clonotype was detected ten times or more. This chain uses TRBV29-1 with TRBJ1-1, with a weak D call TRBD1 (6 bases). Deletions cut 2 bases from V and 0 bases from J, with 13 bases between. The CDR3 runs to 15 residues. CDR1 SQVTM and CDR2 ANQGSEA come from the germline V gene. CDR3 residues: CSVEKEQGMNTEAFF. CDR3 nucleotide sequence: TGCAGCGTTGAAAAGGAACAGGGAATGAACACTGAAGCTTTCTTT.